This TCR beta chain was found in a study of glioma-infiltrating T cells after dendritic cell vaccination. Looking at the study overall: At biweekly intervals, patients got three intradermal dendritic cell vaccine injections. Study-wide points: Complete blood and tumor specimen sets were limited to few patients.

Comments on this clone: As yet, its antigen is unknown.

This CDR3 is 14 amino acids long. Germline CDR1 SGHDT, CDR2 YYEEEE. Trimming removed 4 bases at V and 1 base at J, with 11 bases between. Time point described: after dendritic cell vaccination, including at tumor progression/relapse. Sequencing was performed with immunoSEQ multiplex PCR; in TCRdb, only in-frame clones are kept and a portion is missing. The table lists roughly 87,000 clones, around 83% of them singletons. This chain connects TRBV5-6 to TRBJ1-1; D possibly corresponds to TRBD1 (5 bases). This specimen was blood, taken after dendritic cell vaccination. The clonotype was recovered from a human donor with glioblastoma. CDR3 DNA sequence: TGTGCCAGCAGCCAAGTAACAGGGAACACTGAAGCTTTCTTT. Residues: CASSQVTGNTEAFF.